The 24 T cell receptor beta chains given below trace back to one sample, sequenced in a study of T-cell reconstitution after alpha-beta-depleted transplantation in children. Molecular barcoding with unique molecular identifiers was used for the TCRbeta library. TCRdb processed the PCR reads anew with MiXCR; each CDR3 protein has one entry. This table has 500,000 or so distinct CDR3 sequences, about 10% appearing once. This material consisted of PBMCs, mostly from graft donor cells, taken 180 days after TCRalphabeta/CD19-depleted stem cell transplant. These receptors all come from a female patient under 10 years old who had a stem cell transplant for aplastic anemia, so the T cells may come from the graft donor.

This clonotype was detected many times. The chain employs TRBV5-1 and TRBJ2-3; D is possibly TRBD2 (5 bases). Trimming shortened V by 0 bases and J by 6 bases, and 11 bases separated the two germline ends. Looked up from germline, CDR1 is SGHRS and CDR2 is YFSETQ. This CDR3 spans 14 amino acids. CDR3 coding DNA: TGCGCCAGCAGCTTGGAGGGTAGCGCCGATACGCAGTATTTT. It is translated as CASSLEGSADTQYF.

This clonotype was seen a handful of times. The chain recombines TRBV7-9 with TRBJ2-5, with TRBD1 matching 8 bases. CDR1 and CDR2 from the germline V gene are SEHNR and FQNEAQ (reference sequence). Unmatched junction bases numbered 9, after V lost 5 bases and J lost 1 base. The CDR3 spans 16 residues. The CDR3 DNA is TGTGCCAGCAGCACGCGGGACAGGACTCCCCAAGAGACCCAGTACTTC. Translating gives CASSTRDRTPQETQYF.

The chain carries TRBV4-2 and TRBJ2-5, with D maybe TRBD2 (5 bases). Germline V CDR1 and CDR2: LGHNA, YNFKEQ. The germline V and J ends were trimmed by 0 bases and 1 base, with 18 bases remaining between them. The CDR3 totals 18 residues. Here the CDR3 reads CASSQDLSGEPGQETQYF. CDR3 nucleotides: TGTGCCAGCAGCCAAGATCTGAGCGGAGAGCCCGGCCAAGAGACCCAGTACTTC.

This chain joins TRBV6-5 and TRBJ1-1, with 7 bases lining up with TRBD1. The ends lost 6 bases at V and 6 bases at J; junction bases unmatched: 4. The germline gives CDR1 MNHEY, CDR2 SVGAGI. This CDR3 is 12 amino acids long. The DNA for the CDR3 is TGTGCCAGCAGGGCAGGGGGGTCTGAAGCTTTCTTT. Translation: CASRAGGSEAFF.

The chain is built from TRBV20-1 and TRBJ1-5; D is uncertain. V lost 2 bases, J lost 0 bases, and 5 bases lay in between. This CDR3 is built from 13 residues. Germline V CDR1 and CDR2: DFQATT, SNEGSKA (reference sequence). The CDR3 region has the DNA TGCAGTGCTAGATTCGATAGCAATCAGCCCCAGCATTTT. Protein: CSARFDSNQPQHF.

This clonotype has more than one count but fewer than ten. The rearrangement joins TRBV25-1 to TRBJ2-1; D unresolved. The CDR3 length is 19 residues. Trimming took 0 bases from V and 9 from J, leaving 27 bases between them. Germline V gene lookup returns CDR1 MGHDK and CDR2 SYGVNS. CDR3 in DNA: TGTGCCAGCAGTGAATATCCCGACAATTCCAAAAACCGTTGCTGTGAGCAGTTCTTC. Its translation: CASSEYPDNSKNRCCEQFF.

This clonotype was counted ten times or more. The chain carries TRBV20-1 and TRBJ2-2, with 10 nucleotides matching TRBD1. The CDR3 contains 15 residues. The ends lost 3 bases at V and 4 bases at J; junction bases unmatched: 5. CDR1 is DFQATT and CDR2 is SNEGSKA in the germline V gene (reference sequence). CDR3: CSARPGTGATGELFF. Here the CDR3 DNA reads TGCAGTGCTAGGCCCGGGACAGGGGCCACCGGGGAGCTGTTTTTT.

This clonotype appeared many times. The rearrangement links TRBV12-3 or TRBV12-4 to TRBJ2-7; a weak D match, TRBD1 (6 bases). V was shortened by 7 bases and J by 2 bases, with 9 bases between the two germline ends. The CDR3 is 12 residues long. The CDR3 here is CASTRGTYEQYF. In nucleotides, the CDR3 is TGTGCCAGCACCAGGGGTACCTACGAGCAGTACTTC.

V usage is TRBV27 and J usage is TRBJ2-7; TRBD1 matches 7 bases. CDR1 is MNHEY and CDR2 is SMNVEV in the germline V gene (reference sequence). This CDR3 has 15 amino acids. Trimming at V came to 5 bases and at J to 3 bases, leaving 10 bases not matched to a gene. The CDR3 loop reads CASSPWTGVSYEQYF. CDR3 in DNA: TGTGCCAGCAGTCCTTGGACAGGCGTCAGCTACGAGCAGTACTTC.

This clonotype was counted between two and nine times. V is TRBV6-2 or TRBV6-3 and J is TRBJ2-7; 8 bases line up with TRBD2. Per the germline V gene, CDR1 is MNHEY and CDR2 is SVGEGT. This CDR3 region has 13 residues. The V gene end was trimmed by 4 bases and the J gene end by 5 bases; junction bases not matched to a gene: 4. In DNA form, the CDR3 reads TGTGCCAGCAGTTCCTGGACTAGCCACGAGCAGTACGTC. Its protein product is CASSSWTSHEQYV.

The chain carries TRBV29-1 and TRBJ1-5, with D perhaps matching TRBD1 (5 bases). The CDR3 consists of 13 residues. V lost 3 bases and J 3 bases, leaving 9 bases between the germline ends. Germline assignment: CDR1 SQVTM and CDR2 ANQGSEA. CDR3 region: CSVDTGANQPQHF. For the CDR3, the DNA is TGCAGCGTTGATACAGGTGCCAATCAGCCCCAGCATTTT.

CDR3 in amino acids: CASSQLANYNEQFF. The CDR3 coding sequence is TGTGCCAGCAGCCAACTAGCGAACTACAATGAGCAGTTCTTC. V is TRBV6-1 and J is TRBJ2-1, with TRBD2 matching 7 bases. The junction had 5 bases not matched to a gene; V was cut back by 6 bases and J by 3 bases. Per germline, CDR1 MNHNS and CDR2 SASEGT. The CDR3 runs to 14 residues.

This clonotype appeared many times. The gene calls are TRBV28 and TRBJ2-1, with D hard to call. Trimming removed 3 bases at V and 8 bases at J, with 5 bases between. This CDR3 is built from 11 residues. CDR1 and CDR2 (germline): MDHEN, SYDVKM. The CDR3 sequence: CASSFVDEQFF. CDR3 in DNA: TGTGCCAGCAGTTTTGTAGATGAGCAGTTCTTC.

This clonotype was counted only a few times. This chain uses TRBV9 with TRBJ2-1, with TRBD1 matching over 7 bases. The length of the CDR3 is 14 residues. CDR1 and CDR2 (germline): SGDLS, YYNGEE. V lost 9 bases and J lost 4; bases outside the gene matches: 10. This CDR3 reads CATSQGQPYNEQFF. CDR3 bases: TGTGCCACTTCCCAGGGACAGCCTTACAATGAGCAGTTCTTC.

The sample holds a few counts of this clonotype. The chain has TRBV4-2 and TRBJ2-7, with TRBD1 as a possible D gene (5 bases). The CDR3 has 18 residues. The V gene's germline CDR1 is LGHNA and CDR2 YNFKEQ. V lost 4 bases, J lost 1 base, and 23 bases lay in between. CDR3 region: CASSLLFGREERSYEQYV. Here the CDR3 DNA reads TGTGCCAGCAGCCTCCTTTTCGGCAGGGAAGAAAGGTCCTACGAGCAGTACGTC.

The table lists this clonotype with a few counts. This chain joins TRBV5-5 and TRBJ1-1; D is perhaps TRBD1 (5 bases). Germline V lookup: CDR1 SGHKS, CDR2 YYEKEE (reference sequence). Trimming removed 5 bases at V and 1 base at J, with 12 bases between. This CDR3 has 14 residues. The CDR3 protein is CASSSAGANTEAFF. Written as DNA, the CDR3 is TGTGCCAGCAGTTCTGCCGGGGCGAACACTGAAGCTTTCTTT. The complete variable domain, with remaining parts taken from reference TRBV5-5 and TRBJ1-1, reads DAGVTQSPTHLIKTRGQQVTLRCSPISGHKSVSWYQQVLGQGPQFIFQYYEKEERGRGNFPDRFSARQFPNYSSELNVNALLLGDSALYLCASSSAGANTEAFFGQGTRLTVV.

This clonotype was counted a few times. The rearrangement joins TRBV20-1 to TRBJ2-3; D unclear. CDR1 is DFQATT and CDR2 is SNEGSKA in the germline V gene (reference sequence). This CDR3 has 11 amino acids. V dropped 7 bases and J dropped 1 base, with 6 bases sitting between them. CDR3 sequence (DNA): TGCAGTGGAGAGGGCACAGATACGCAGTATTTT. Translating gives CSGEGTDTQYF.

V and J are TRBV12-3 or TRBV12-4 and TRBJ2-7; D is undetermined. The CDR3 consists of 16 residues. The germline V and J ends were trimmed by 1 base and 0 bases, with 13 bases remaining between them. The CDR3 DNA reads TGTGCCAGCAGTTTAGGCCCGGGCCGTAGCTCCTACGAGCAGTACTTC. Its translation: CASSLGPGRSSYEQYF.

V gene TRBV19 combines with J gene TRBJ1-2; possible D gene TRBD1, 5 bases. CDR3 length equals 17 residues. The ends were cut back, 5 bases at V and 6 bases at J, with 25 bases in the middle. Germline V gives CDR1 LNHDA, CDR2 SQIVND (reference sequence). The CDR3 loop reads CASSFFPPRTTIDGYTF. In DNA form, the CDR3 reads TGTGCCAGTAGTTTTTTTCCCCCCCGGACAACCATTGATGGCTACACCTTC. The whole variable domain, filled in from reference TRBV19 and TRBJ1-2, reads DGGITQSPKYLFRKEGQNVTLSCEQNLNHDAMYWYRQDPGQGLRLIYYSQIVNDFQKGDIAEGYSVSREKKESFPLTVTSAQKNPTAFYLCASSFFPPRTTIDGYTFGSGTRLTVV.

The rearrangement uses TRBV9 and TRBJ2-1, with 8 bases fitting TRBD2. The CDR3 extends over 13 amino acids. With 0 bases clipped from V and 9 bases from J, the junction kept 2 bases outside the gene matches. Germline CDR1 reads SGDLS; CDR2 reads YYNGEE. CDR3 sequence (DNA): TGTGCCAGCAGCGTAGTGGCGGGAGGTGAGCAGTTCTTC. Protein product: CASSVVAGGEQFF.

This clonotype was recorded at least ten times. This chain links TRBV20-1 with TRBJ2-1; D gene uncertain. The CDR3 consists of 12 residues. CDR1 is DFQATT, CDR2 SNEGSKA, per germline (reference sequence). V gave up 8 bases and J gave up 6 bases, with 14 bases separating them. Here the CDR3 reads CSPISSINEQFF. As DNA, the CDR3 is TGCAGTCCTATCTCCAGCATCAATGAGCAGTTCTTC.

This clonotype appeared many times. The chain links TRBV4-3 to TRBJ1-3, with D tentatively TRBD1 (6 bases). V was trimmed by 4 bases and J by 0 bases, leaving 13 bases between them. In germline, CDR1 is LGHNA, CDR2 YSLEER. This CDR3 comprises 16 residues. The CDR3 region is CASSPSTGRSGNTIYF. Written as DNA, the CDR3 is TGCGCCAGCAGCCCCTCGACAGGACGCTCTGGAAACACCATATATTTT.

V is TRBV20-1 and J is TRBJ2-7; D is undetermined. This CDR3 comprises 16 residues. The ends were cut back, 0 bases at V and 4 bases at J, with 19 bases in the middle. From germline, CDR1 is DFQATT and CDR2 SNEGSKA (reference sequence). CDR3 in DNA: TGCAGTGCTAGAGATTCCCCCAGTAGCAACCCTTACGAGCAGTACTTC. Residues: CSARDSPSSNPYEQYF.

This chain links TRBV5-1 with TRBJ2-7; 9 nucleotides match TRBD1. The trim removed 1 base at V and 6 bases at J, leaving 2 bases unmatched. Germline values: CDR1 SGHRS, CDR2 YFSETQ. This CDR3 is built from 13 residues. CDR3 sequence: CASSLNRGLEQYF. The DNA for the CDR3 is TGCGCCAGCAGCTTGAACAGGGGGCTCGAGCAGTACTTC.